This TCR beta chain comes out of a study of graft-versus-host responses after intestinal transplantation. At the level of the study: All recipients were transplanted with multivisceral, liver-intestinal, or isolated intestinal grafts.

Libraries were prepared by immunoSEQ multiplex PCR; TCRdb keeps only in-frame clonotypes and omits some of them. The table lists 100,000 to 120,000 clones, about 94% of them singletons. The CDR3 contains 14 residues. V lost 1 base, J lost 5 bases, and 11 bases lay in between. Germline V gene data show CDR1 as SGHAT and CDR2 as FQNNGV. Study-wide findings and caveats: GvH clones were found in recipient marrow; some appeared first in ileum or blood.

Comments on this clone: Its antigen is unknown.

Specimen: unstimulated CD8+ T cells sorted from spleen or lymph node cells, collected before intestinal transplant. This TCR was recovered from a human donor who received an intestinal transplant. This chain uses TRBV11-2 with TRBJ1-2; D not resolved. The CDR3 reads CASSLGTDLYGYTF. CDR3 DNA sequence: TGTGCCAGCAGCTTAGGCACTGACCTGTATGGCTACACCTTC.